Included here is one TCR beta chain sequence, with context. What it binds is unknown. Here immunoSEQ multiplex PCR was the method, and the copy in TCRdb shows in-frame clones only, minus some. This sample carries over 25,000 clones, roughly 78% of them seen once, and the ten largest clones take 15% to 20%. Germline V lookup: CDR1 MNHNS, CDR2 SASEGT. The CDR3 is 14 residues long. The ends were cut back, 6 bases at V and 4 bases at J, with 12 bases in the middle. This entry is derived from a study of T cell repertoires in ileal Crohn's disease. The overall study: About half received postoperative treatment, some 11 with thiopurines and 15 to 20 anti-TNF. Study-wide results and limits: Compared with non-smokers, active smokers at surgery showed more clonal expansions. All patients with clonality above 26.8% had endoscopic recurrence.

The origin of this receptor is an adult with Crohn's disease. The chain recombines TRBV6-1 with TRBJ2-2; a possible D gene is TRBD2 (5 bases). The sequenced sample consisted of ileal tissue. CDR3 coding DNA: TGTGCCAGCAGGGACGGACGGGGCACCGGGGAGCTGTTTTTT. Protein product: CASRDGRGTGELFF.